The rows below give T cell receptor beta chains drawn from one sample of a study of shared clonotypes between healthy human individuals. Only in-frame clones appear in the TCRdb table, and some are missing; sequencing was by immunoSEQ multiplex PCR. The sample gives some 1.1 million clones, around three quarters of which show up once; 0.89% is in the top ten. Input material: memory CD4+ T cells from PBMCs. These receptor sequences come from a young man in good health. Some clones in this sample may be carry-over from other donors' samples. Both conserved end residues are part of each CDR3.

j_call v_call cdr3_aa
TRBJ1-4 TRBV14 CASSQVNEKLFF
TRBJ2-7 TRBV28 CASSSSSYEQYF
TRBJ1-2 TRBV27 CASSALGTARGGYTF
TRBJ2-7 TRBV2 CASKKRDNPYEQYF
TRBJ1-2 TRBV18 CASSPEGGYGYTF
TRBJ1-3 TRBV15 CATSRAVGNTIYF
TRBJ2-7 TRBV10-3 CAIRVGAASYEQYF
TRBJ1-5 TRBV19 CASSWTVLRRGGQPQHF
TRBJ2-2 TRBV7-9 CASSFGVGTGDTGELFF
TRBJ2-6 TRBV18 CASSPTSDTSGANVLTF
TRBJ2-1 TRBV27 CASSRNGQLYNEQFF
TRBJ1-1 TRBV29-1 CSVEGVTEAFF
TRBJ2-5 TRBV7-9 CASTSQETQYF
TRBJ1-1 TRBV9 CASSVEGGQYEAFF
TRBJ1-5 TRBV6-5 CASTSSWQPQHF
TRBJ2-1 TRBV6-6 CASSYGAGNEQFF
TRBJ1-4 TRBV4-1 CASSQDRRELLFF
TRBJ2-3 TRBV5-1 CASSLGQGWNTQYF
TRBJ2-7 TRBV7-9 CASSTTGGTYEQYF
TRBJ1-5 TRBV6-6 CASSGRGRGQPQHF
TRBJ2-3 TRBV5-4 CASSPPSTDTQYF
TRBJ2-1 TRBV11-3 CASSWGLANNEQFF
TRBJ2-7 TRBV30 CAWAPREPYEQYF
TRBJ2-3 TRBV7-2 CASSFLPLDSGTDTQYF
TRBJ2-3 TRBV30 CARSGQGRTDTQYF
TRBJ2-1 TRBV11-3 CASSPWDGNYNEQFF
TRBJ1-5 TRBV19 CASSHRTGRYGQPQHF
TRBJ1-1 TRBV7-9 CASSSLHGGETEAFF
TRBJ1-2 TRBV7-2 CASSPGIGSYGYTF
TRBJ1-4 TRBV28 CASSLSRGNNEKLFF
TRBJ2-3 TRBV9 CASSVGSTDTQYF
TRBJ2-1 TRBV29-1 CSATLAGIYNEQFF
TRBJ1-2 TRBV7-2 CASSGGSQALYTF